The clone carrying this T cell receptor beta chain was recorded a few times. V lost 5 bases and J 0 bases, leaving 11 bases between the germline ends. Germline V lookup: CDR1 SGHTA, CDR2 FQGNSA. The CDR3 consists of 15 residues. This specimen comes from a study of blood T cell repertoires in COVID-19. The protocol was immunoSEQ multiplex PCR, while the TCRdb copy is restricted to in-frame clones and leaves out a portion. Of fewer than 700,000 clones in the sample, roughly nine tenths are singletons; the top ten hold roughly 7.4%. This TCR came from a woman aged 45-60 years with COVID-19, enrolled during active disease. Sequenced input: peripheral blood. The rearrangement joins TRBV7-2 to TRBJ1-3; no firm D call. CDR3 region: CASSPQTNSGNTIYF. The CDR3 DNA reads TGTGCCAGCAGCCCACAGACGAACTCTGGAAACACCATATATTTT.